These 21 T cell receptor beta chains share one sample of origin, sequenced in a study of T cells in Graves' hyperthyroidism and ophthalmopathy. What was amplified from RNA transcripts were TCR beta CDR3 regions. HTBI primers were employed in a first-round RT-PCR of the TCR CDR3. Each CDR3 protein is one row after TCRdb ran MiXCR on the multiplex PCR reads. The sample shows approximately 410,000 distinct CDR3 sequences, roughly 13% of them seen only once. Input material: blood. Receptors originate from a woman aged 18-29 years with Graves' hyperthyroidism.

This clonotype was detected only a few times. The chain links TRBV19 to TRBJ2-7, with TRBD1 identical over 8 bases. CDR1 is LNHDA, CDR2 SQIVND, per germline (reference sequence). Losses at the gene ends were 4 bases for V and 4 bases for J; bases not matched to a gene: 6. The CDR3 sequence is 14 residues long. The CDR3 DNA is TGTGCCAGTAGTACGCACAGGGGGAAATACGAGCAGTACTTC. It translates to CASSTHRGKYEQYF.

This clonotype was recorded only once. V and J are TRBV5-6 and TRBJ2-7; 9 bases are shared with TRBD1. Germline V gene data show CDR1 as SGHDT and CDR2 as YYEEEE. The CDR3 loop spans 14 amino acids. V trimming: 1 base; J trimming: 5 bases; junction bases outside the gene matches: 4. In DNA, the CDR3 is TGTGCCAGCAGCTTGAAACAGGGGGCCGACGAGCAGTACTTC. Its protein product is CASSLKQGADEQYF.

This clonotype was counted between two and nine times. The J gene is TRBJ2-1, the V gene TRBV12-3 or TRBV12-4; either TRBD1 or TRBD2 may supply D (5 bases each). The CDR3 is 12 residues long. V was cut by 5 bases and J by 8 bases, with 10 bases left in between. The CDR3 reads CASSGTVDEQFF. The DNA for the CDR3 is TGTGCCAGCAGTGGGACCGTTGATGAGCAGTTCTTC.

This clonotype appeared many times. Written as DNA, the CDR3 is TGTGCCAGCAGTTACAGGGGGCCCTATGGCTACACCTTC. This sequence encodes CASSYRGPYGYTF. V is TRBV12-3 or TRBV12-4 and J is TRBJ1-2; 9 bases agree with TRBD1. The CDR3 covers 13 residues. Trimming removed 4 bases from V and 4 bases from J; junction bases left unmatched: 1.

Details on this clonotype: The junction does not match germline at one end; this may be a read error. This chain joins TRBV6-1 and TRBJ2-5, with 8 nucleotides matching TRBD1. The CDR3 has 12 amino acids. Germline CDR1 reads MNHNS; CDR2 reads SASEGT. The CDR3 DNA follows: TGTGCCAGCAGTGAAGTGGAGAGACAGGGGCACTTC. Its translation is CASSEVERQGHF.

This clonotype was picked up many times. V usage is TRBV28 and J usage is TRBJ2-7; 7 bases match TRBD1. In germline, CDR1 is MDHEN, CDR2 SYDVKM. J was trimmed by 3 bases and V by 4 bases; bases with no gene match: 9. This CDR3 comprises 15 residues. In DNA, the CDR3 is TGTGCCAGCAGTTCAACCCTTGGGACAGACTACGAGCAGTACTTC. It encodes CASSSTLGTDYEQYF.

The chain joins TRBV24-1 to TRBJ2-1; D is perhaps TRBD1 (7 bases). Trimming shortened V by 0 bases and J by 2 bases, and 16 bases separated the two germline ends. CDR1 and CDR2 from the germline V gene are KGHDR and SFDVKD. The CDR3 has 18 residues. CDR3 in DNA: TGTGCCACCAGTGATTTGAACAGGGGTACGGGAGCCTACAATGAGCAGTTCTTC. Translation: CATSDLNRGTGAYNEQFF.

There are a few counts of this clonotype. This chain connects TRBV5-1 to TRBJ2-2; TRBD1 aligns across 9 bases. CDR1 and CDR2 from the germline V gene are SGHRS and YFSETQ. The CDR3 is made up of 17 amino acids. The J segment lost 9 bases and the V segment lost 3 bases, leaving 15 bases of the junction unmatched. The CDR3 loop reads CASSYNTGGDSLRELFF. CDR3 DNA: TGCGCCAGCAGCTACAATACAGGGGGCGACTCTTTAAGGGAGCTGTTTTTT. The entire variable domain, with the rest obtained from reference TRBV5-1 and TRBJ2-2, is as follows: KAGVTQTPRYLIKTRGQQVTLSCSPISGHRSVSWYQQTPGQGLQFLFEYFSETQRNKGNFPGRFSGRQFSNSRSEMNVSTLELGDSALYLCASSYNTGGDSLRELFFGEGSRLTVL.

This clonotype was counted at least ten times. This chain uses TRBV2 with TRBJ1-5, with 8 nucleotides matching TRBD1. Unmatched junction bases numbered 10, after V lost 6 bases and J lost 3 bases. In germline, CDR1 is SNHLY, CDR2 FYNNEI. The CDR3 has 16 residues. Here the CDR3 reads CASRADFRGPNQPQHF. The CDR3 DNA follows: TGTGCCAGCAGGGCCGATTTCAGGGGGCCCAATCAGCCCCAGCATTTT. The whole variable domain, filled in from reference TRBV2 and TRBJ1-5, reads EPEVTQTPSHQVTQMGQEVILRCVPISNHLYFYWYRQILGQKVEFLVSFYNNEISEKSEIFDDQFSVERPDGSNFTLKIRSTKLEDSAMYFCASRADFRGPNQPQHFGDGTRLSIL.

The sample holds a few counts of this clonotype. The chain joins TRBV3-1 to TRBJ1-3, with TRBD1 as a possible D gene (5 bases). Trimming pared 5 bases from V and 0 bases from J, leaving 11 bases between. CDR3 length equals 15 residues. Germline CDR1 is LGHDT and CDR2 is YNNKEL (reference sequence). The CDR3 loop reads CASSYDSSSGNTIYF. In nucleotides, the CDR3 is TGTGCCAGCAGCTACGACAGTTCCTCTGGAAACACCATATATTTT.

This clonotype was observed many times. The CDR3 is CATQHGIAGDGYNEQFF. CDR3 sequence (DNA): TGTGCCACCCAACATGGGATAGCGGGAGATGGCTACAATGAGCAGTTCTTC. The chain employs TRBV10-3 and TRBJ2-1; 9 bases fit TRBD2. V was clipped by 10 bases and J by 3 bases; unmatched bases: 16. The CDR3 extends over 17 amino acids. The germline CDR1 and CDR2 sequences are ENHRY and SYGVKD.

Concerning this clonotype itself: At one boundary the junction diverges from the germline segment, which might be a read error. The CDR3, as DNA: TGTGCCGGCTCACCAGGGGGCACGTGGGGAAACACCATATATTTT. Amino acids: CAGSPGGTWGNTIYF. The chain links TRBV18 to TRBJ1-3; 8 bases fit TRBD1. The CDR3 runs to 15 residues. The V gene's germline CDR1 is KGHSH and CDR2 LQKENI.

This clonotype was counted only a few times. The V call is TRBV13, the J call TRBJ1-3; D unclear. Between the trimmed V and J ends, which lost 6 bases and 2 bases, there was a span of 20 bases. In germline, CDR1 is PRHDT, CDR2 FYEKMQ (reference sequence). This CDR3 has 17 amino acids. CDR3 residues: CASSLDRVSATGNTIYF. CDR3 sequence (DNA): TGTGCCAGCAGTTTGGACCGGGTATCGGCCACTGGAAACACCATATATTTT.

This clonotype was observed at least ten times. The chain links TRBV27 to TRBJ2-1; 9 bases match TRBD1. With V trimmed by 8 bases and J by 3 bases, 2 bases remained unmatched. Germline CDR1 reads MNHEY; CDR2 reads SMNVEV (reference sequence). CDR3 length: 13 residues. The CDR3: CASRDRDYNEQFF. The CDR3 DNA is TGTGCCAGCCGGGACAGGGACTACAATGAGCAGTTCTTC.

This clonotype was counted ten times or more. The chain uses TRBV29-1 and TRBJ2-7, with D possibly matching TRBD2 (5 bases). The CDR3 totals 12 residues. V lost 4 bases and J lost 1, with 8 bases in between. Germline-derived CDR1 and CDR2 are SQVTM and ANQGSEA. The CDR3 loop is CSVVLESYEQYF. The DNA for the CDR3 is TGCAGCGTTGTACTAGAGTCCTACGAGCAGTACTTC.

CDR3 amino acids: CASSLMETYEQYF. The CDR3 DNA reads as TGTGCCAGCAGTTTGATGGAGACCTACGAGCAGTACTTC. The chain carries TRBV27 and TRBJ2-7; D ambiguous. V dropped 3 bases and J dropped 2 bases, with 8 bases sitting between them. The germline V gene has CDR1 MNHEY and CDR2 SMNVEV (reference sequence). The CDR3 loop spans 13 amino acids.

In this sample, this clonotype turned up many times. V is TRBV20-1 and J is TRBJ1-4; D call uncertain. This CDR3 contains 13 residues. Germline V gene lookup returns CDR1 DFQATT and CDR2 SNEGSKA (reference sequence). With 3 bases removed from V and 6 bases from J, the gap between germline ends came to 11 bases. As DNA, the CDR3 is TGCAGTGCTAGTTCCGAGCGGCATGAAAAACTGTTTTTT. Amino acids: CSASSERHEKLFF.

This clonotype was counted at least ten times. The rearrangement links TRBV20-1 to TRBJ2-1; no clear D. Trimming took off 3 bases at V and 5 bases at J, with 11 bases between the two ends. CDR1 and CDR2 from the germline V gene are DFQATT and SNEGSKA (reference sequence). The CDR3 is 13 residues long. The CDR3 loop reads CSARRPLNNEQFF. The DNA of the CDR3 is TGCAGTGCTAGGCGTCCATTAAACAATGAGCAGTTCTTC.

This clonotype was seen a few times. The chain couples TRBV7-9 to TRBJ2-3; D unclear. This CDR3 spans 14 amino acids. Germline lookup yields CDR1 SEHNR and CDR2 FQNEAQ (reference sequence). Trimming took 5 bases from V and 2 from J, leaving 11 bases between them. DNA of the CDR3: TGTGCCAGCAGCCTGGCGGCAGTCACAGATACGCAGTATTTT. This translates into CASSLAAVTDTQYF.

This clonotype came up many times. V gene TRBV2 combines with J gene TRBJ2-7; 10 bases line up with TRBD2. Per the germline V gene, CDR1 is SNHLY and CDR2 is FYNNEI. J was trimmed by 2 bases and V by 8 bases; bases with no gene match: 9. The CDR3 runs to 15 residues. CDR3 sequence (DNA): TGTGCCAGCCTACCTGCTAGCGGGAGAGCCTACGAGCAGTACTTC. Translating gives CASLPASGRAYEQYF.

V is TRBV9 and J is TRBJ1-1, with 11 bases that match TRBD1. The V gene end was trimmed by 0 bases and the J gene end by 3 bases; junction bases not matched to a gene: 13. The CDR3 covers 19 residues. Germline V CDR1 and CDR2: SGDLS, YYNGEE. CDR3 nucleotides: TGTGCCAGCAGCGTAGGAGTTCTCGGGACAGGGGGTTTGTACACTGAAGCTTTCTTT. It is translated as CASSVGVLGTGGLYTEAFF.